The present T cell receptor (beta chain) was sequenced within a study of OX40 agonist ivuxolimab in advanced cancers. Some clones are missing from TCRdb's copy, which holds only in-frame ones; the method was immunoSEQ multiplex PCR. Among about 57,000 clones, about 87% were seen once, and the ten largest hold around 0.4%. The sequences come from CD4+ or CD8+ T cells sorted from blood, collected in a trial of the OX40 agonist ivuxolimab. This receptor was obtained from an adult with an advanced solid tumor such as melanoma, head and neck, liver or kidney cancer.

As DNA, the CDR3 is TGTGCCAGTAGTATAGGCAGGCGCTATGGCTACACCTTC. Amino acid sequence: CASSIGRRYGYTF. The rearrangement joins TRBV19 to TRBJ1-2; no definite D call. The germline V and J ends were trimmed by 1 base and 4 bases, with 7 bases remaining between them. In germline, CDR1 is LNHDA, CDR2 SQIVND (reference sequence). The CDR3 totals 13 residues.